These T cell receptor beta chains were read from a single sample in a study of CD8 T cells in Susac syndrome. One entry per CDR3 protein, called by TCRdb with MiXCR from the immunoSEQ multiplex PCR reads. The table lists about 83,000 distinct CDR3 sequences, around 96% of them singletons. Sequenced input: CD8+ T cells from PBMCs. These receptors came from a human donor with Susac syndrome. The CDR3 runs from the conserved cysteine through the conserved F or W. D genes are given only for firm matches. A clone size is listed for some rows: how often the clone was seen (once, few, many), or a class if it is expanded.

NA	TRBJ2-6	NA	TRBV12-3/TRBV12-4	TGTGCCAGCTCACAGGGCCCAGCGTTCGGGGCCAACGTCCTGACTTTC	CASSQGPAFGANVLTF
NA	TRBJ1-5	NA	TRBV12-3/TRBV12-4	TGTGCCAGCAGTTTTAAGTATAGCAATCAGCCCCAGCATTTT	CASSFKYSNQPQHF
TRBD2	TRBJ2-1	NA	TRBV5-6	TGTGCCAGCAGCTTGAGAGCGGGAGGGCCGAATGAGCAGTTCTTC	CASSLRAGGPNEQFF
NA	TRBJ2-4	NA	TRBV20-1	TGCAGTGCCGAGGACTTTGGGGGCAAAAACATTCAGTACTTC	CSAEDFGGKNIQYF
NA	TRBJ1-2	NA	TRBV20-1	TGCAGTGCGCCACACTATGGCTACACCTTC	CSAPHYGYTF
TRBD2	TRBJ2-2	NA	TRBV27	TGTGCCAGCAGTTTGGAAGCGGGAGAAAGCACCGGGGAGCTGTTTTTT	CASSLEAGESTGELFF
NA	TRBJ2-7	NA	TRBV29-1	TGCAGCGTTGAAGCAATGAGGGGGGAGCAGTACTTC	CSVEAMRGEQYF
TRBD2	TRBJ2-3	NA	TRBV20-1	TGCAGTGCTAGGGCTAGCCGGCGGCTAACTAGCGAGAGCACAGATACGCAGTATTTT	CSARASRRLTSESTDTQYF
NA	TRBJ2-7	NA	TRBV5-1	TGCGCCAGCAAGACTTCGCTCGGGGGAATCTACGAGCAGTACTTC	CASKTSLGGIYEQYF
NA	TRBJ1-1	NA	TRBV5-1	TGCGCCAGCAGCTTGGATTTGACACCCACTGAAGCTTTCTTT	CASSLDLTPTEAFF
NA	TRBJ1-5	NA	TRBV29-1	TGCAGCGTTCTATCCGGGAGGGGCGATCAGCCCCAGCATTTT	CSVLSGRGDQPQHF
NA	TRBJ2-6	once	TRBV3-1	TGTGCCAGCAGCCAAGATTTATCACTAACTTCTGGGGCCAACGTCCTGACTTTC	CASSQDLSLTSGANVLTF
NA	TRBJ1-3	NA	TRBV4-3	TGCGCCAGCAGCCAAGATCTTTCCTTCTCTGGAAACACCATATATTTT	CASSQDLSFSGNTIYF
NA	TRBJ2-3	NA	TRBV7-9	TGTGCCAGCAGTTCCGTGAGAGATACGCAGTATTTT	CASSSVRDTQYF
TRBD1	TRBJ2-7	NA	TRBV5-4	TGTGCCAGCAGCCGGGGACAGGGGAGTACCGTCACCTACGAGCAGTACTTC	CASSRGQGSTVTYEQYF
NA	TRBJ2-5	NA	TRBV9	TGTGCCAGCAGCGTGGCCGGGACACCGCAAGAGACCCAGTACTTC	CASSVAGTPQETQYF
NA	TRBJ2-2	NA	TRBV3-1	TGTGCCAGCAGCCAAGTGATTTGGCAGAACACCGGGGAGCTGTTTTTT	CASSQVIWQNTGELFF
NA	TRBJ2-5	NA	TRBV20-1	TGCAGTGCTAGAGGGCTGGAAGAGACCCAGTACTTC	CSARGLEETQYF